This is a list of T cell receptor beta chains from one sample in a study of shared clonotypes between healthy human individuals. The protocol was immunoSEQ multiplex PCR, while the TCRdb copy is restricted to in-frame clones and leaves out a portion. The sample records fewer than 1 million clones, 90% to 97% being singletons. The sample comprised naive CD8+ T cells sorted from blood. The source of these receptors is a man under 40 in good health. CDR3s include the opening cysteine and the closing phenylalanine or tryptophan. Each record gives: J gene, V gene, D gene, clone size, CDR3 protein, CDR3 DNA. A D gene is named only where the DNA matches it firmly. Clone sizes are given selectively: once, few, many, or a class where the clone is expanded.

TRBJ2-1 TRBV5-4 TRBD2 NA CASSLEGLAGREQFF TGTGCCAGCAGCTTGGAGGGACTAGCGGGACGTGAGCAGTTCTTC
TRBJ2-2 TRBV29-1 NA NA CSASGNLANLNTGELFF TGCAGCGCCTCGGGGAATCTAGCGAATCTGAACACCGGGGAGCTGTTTTTT
TRBJ2-3 TRBV2 NA NA CASSDGVGDTQYF TGTGCCAGCAGTGACGGAGTTGGAGATACGCAGTATTTT
TRBJ1-1 TRBV29-1 NA NA CSTGGNTEAFF TGCAGCACCGGGGGGAACACTGAAGCTTTCTTT
TRBJ2-1 TRBV28 NA NA CASSLLGDDKVNEQFF TGTGCCAGCAGTTTACTGGGAGACGATAAGGTCAATGAGCAGTTCTTC
TRBJ2-3 TRBV15 NA NA CATSRDLGADTQYF TGTGCCACCAGCAGAGATCTGGGGGCAGATACGCAGTATTTT
TRBJ2-1 TRBV2 NA NA CASSDRRDEQFF TGTGCCAGCAGTGATAGGAGGGATGAGCAGTTCTTC
TRBJ2-7 TRBV7-2 TRBD1 NA CASSFGTGTYEQYF TGTGCCAGCAGCTTTGGGACAGGAACCTACGAGCAGTACTTC
TRBJ1-2 TRBV29-1 TRBD1 NA CSVEDRQGARYGYTF TGCAGCGTTGAAGATCGTCAGGGGGCGAGGTATGGCTACACCTTC
TRBJ2-7 TRBV10-3 TRBD2 NA CAIKTSGSSYEQYF TGTGCCATCAAGACTAGCGGGAGCTCCTACGAGCAGTACTTC
TRBJ2-3 TRBV5-1 NA NA CASSLGSGVHDTQYF TGCGCCAGCAGCTTGGGGTCGGGAGTCCACGATACGCAGTATTTT
TRBJ1-1 TRBV14 NA once CASSQDLAGRFF TGTGCCAGCAGCCAAGATCTGGCGGGACGCTTCTTT
TRBJ2-7 TRBV27 NA NA CASSQGPAAYEQYF TGTGCCAGCAGTCAGGGCCCTGCGGCCTACGAGCAGTACTTC
TRBJ2-3 TRBV6-1 TRBD2 NA CASSEWVSGSADTQYF TGTGCCAGCAGTGAATGGGTAAGCGGGAGTGCGGATACGCAGTATTTT
TRBJ1-4 TRBV9 NA NA CASSGRDEKLFF TGTGCCAGCAGCGGCCGGGACGAAAAACTGTTTTTT
TRBJ2-1 TRBV14 TRBD1 NA CASSHGLSGGNEQFF TGTGCCAGCAGCCACGGGCTCTCAGGGGGCAATGAGCAGTTCTTC
TRBJ2-1 TRBV19 NA NA CASSIVWGQYNEQFF TGTGCCAGTAGTATCGTATGGGGGCAGTACAATGAGCAGTTCTTC
TRBJ2-1 TRBV9 TRBD2 NA CASSVGSGSGNEQFF TGTGCCAGCAGCGTAGGTAGCGGGAGTGGGAATGAGCAGTTCTTC
TRBJ2-3 TRBV9 TRBD2 NA CASSASGAGVPDTQYF TGTGCCAGCAGCGCTAGTGGTGCGGGAGTTCCCGATACGCAGTATTTT
TRBJ2-7 TRBV7-9 NA NA CASGEQGDEQYF TGTGCCAGCGGAGAACAGGGTGACGAGCAGTACTTC
TRBJ2-7 TRBV27 NA NA CASSSGAIYEQYF TGTGCCAGCAGCTCGGGGGCCATCTACGAGCAGTACTTC
TRBJ2-4 TRBV27 NA once CASSSSGGRKNIQYF NA
TRBJ1-4 TRBV7-8 NA NA CASSPGAGGQEKLFF TGTGCCAGCAGCCCAGGGGCCGGGGGACAAGAAAAACTGTTTTTT
TRBJ1-5 TRBV29-1 NA NA CSVEDLTAEGQPQHF TGCAGCGTTGAAGATTTGACAGCGGAAGGGCAGCCCCAGCATTTT
TRBJ2-7 TRBV19 TRBD1 NA CASSGPGQGADEQYF TGTGCCAGTAGCGGCCCTGGACAGGGGGCCGACGAGCAGTACTTC
TRBJ2-1 TRBV14 NA NA CASSPGRGNEQFF TGTGCCAGCAGCCCCGGCCGGGGCAATGAGCAGTTCTTC
TRBJ1-1 TRBV5-1 TRBD1 NA CASSPGTVATEAFF TGCGCCAGCAGCCCCGGGACAGTGGCCACTGAAGCTTTCTTT
TRBJ2-7 TRBV19 TRBD1 NA CASSGDRGYYEQYF TGTGCCAGTAGTGGAGACAGGGGATACTACGAGCAGTACTTC
TRBJ2-7 TRBV27 TRBD1 NA CASRPGQGIGEQYF TGTGCCAGCAGACCGGGACAGGGGATCGGCGAGCAGTACTTC
TRBJ1-1 TRBV7-9 NA NA CASSLTTGLEAFF TGTGCCAGCAGCTTAACGACGGGACTAGAAGCTTTCTTT
TRBJ2-3 TRBV28 TRBD1 NA CASSSQVGQEADTQYF TGTGCCAGCAGTTCTCAGGTGGGACAGGAGGCAGATACGCAGTATTTT
TRBJ2-7 TRBV7-9 NA NA CASSLPYTASYEQYF TGTGCCAGCAGCTTACCCTACACAGCCTCCTACGAGCAGTACTTC
TRBJ1-2 TRBV7-9 NA NA CASSLASPPNGYTF TGTGCCAGCAGCTTAGCGTCACCGCCTAATGGCTACACCTTC
TRBJ1-2 TRBV5-4 NA NA CASSWGLGGNDGYTF TGTGCCAGCAGCTGGGGACTTGGTGGAAATGATGGCTACACCTTC
TRBJ2-5 TRBV4-1 NA NA CASSQVSAAQETQYF TGCGCCAGCAGCCAAGTCTCGGCGGCCCAAGAGACCCAGTACTTC
TRBJ1-4 TRBV5-1 NA NA CASSFFSQSDEKLFF TGCGCCAGCAGCTTTTTTTCCCAATCGGATGAAAAACTGTTTTTT
TRBJ2-7 TRBV9 TRBD2 NA CASSQVGGSSYEQYF TGTGCCAGCAGTCAGGTGGGCGGGAGCTCCTACGAGCAGTACTTC
TRBJ2-2 TRBV11-2 NA NA CASSLGARRRLFF TGTGCCAGCAGCTTGGGAGCCCGCCGAAGACTGTTTTTT
TRBJ1-2 TRBV6-5 NA NA CASRLGRSNYGYTF TGTGCCAGCAGGTTAGGACGGAGTAACTATGGCTACACCTTC
TRBJ1-4 TRBV4-3 NA NA CASSQDSRGAGEKLFF TGCGCCAGCAGCCAAGATAGTAGAGGGGCCGGGGAAAAACTGTTTTTT
TRBJ1-1 TRBV9 NA NA CASSVVGAGTEAFF TGTGCCAGCAGCGTAGTAGGGGCGGGGACTGAAGCTTTCTTT